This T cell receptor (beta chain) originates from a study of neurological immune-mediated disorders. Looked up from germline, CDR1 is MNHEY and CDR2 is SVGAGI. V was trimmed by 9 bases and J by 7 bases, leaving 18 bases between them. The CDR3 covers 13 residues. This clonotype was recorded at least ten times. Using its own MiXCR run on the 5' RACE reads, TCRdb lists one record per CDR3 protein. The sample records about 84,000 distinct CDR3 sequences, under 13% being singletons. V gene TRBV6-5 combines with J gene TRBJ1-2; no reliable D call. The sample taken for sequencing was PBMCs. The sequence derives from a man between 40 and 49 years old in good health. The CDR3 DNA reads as TGTGCCAGTAAGAGGGAAAGGTCGAGTGGCTACACCTTC. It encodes CASKRERSSGYTF.